The 14 T cell receptor beta chains below come from one sample, sequenced in a study of T cell responses to AZD1222 COVID-19 vaccine. Measured with immunoSEQ multiplex PCR; TCRdb has only the in-frame clones, and not every one. The sample carries under 170,000 clones, 92% recorded once. The input for sequencing was peripheral blood, taken 28 days after the second AZD1222 dose. The receptors were gathered from an adult who received the AZD1222 COVID-19 vaccine.

This rearrangement joins TRBV28 to TRBJ1-2; 8 bases align to TRBD1. Trimming cost V 5 bases and J 4 bases; bases outside gene matches: 6. Germline-derived CDR1 and CDR2 are MDHEN and SYDVKM. This CDR3 comprises 14 residues. The CDR3 loop reads CASSPQGAGYGYTF. CDR3 bases: TGTGCCAGCAGTCCCCAGGGGGCGGGCTATGGCTACACCTTC.

The chain is built from TRBV7-8 and TRBJ2-4, with TRBD1 matching 10 bases. This CDR3 has 20 amino acids. Germline-derived CDR1 and CDR2 are SGHVS and FQNEAQ. Trimming cost V 5 bases and J 0 bases; bases outside gene matches: 16. The DNA for the CDR3 is TGTGCCAGCAGCATAGAACCGGGACAGGGGATACCGAGAGCCAAAAACATTCAGTACTTC. Protein product: CASSIEPGQGIPRAKNIQYF. Variable domain in full (rest from reference TRBV7-8 and TRBJ2-4): GAGVSQSPRYKVAKRGQDVALRCDPISGHVSLFWYQQALGQGPEFLTYFQNEAQLDKSGLPSDRFFAERPEGSVSTLKIQRTQQEDSAVYLCASSIEPGQGIPRAKNIQYFGAGTRLSVL.

The chain joins TRBV27 to TRBJ1-2; the match to TRBD1 covers 8 bases. J was trimmed by 3 bases and V by 2 bases; bases with no gene match: 2. Germline-derived CDR1 and CDR2 are MNHEY and SMNVEV (reference sequence). There are 14 residues in the CDR3. The CDR3 region is CASSLAGGYYGYTF. The CDR3 DNA reads TGTGCCAGCAGTTTAGCAGGGGGCTACTATGGCTACACCTTC.

V usage is TRBV27 and J usage is TRBJ2-7, with 7 bases identical to TRBD2. V trimming: 3 bases; J trimming: 4 bases; junction bases outside the gene matches: 6. Per germline, CDR1 MNHEY and CDR2 SMNVEV (reference sequence). The CDR3 extends over 14 amino acids. The CDR3 sequence: CASSLRGSGYEQYF. For the CDR3, the DNA is TGTGCCAGCAGTTTGCGCGGGAGTGGTTACGAGCAGTACTTC.

The J gene is TRBJ2-7, the V gene TRBV9; D unresolved. Germline CDR1 and CDR2: SGDLS and YYNGEE. This CDR3 contains 14 residues. With 0 bases removed from V and 3 bases from J, the gap between germline ends came to 10 bases. The CDR3 here is CASSVEQTNYEQYF. CDR3 nucleotide sequence: TGTGCCAGCAGCGTAGAACAGACAAACTACGAGCAGTACTTC.

The chain has TRBV27 and TRBJ2-7; tentative D call: TRBD1 (6 bases). The CDR3 runs to 15 residues. CDR1 is MNHEY and CDR2 is SMNVEV in the germline V gene (reference sequence). V dropped 6 bases and J dropped 0 bases, with 15 bases sitting between them. The CDR3 region is CASRPPGASSYEQYF. The CDR3 nucleotides read TGTGCCAGCAGACCCCCAGGGGCAAGCTCCTACGAGCAGTACTTC.

The rearrangement uses TRBV6-1 and TRBJ1-5, with 10 bases aligning to TRBD1. Losses at the gene ends were 0 bases for V and 2 bases for J; bases not matched to a gene: 10. The CDR3 contains 19 residues. Germline-derived CDR1 and CDR2 are MNHNS and SASEGT. This CDR3 reads CASSEAGGQGSGGNQPQHF. The CDR3 bases are TGTGCCAGCAGTGAAGCGGGGGGACAGGGGTCAGGCGGCAATCAGCCCCAGCATTTT.

The chain carries TRBV3-1 (or the pseudogene TRBV3-2) and TRBJ1-3, with TRBD1 matching over 10 bases. After removal of 0 bases from V and 4 bases from J, the junction contained 3 bases not matched to a gene. Germline loops: CDR1 LGHDT, CDR2 YNNKEL (reference sequence). The CDR3 is 16 residues long. The CDR3 DNA reads as TGTGCCAGCAGCCAAGATCCGGGACAGGGGGGAAACACCATATATTTT. Its translation is CASSQDPGQGGNTIYF.

The rearrangement uses TRBV9 and TRBJ1-1, with a possible D match to TRBD1 (5 bases). The CDR3 loop spans 13 amino acids. Germline V gene data show CDR1 as SGDLS and CDR2 as YYNGEE. V shed 2 bases and J shed 1 base, with 6 bases lying between them. CDR3 sequence: CASSVGTNTEAFF. In DNA, the CDR3 is TGTGCCAGCAGCGTCGGGACGAACACTGAAGCTTTCTTT.

This clone was counted once. The rearrangement joins TRBV5-1 to TRBJ2-1, with 8 bases matching TRBD2. J gave up 7 bases and V 1 base, and 4 bases lay outside the gene matches. CDR1 is SGHRS, CDR2 YFSETQ, per germline. The CDR3 totals 14 residues. CDR3 in amino acids: CASSLWASGNEQFF. For the CDR3, the DNA is TGCGCCAGCAGCTTGTGGGCTAGCGGGAATGAGCAGTTCTTC.

The CDR3 protein is CASSASRGTAYSNQPQHF. The CDR3 DNA reads TGTGCCAGCTCAGCATCGCGAGGGACGGCTTATAGCAATCAGCCCCAGCATTTT. The V call is TRBV18, the J call TRBJ1-5; maybe TRBD1 (5 bases). The germline CDR1 and CDR2 sequences are KGHSH and LQKENI. Trimming cost V 5 bases and J 0 bases, with 20 bases left between them. The CDR3 covers 18 residues.

This chain joins TRBV6-6 and TRBJ2-1, with D unclear. This CDR3 region has 15 residues. CDR1 is MNHNY, CDR2 SVGAGI, per germline (reference sequence). Trimming took 1 base from V and 8 from J, leaving 15 bases between them. CDR3 protein: CASSYWAGPIHEQFF. In DNA, the CDR3 is TGTGCCAGCAGTTACTGGGCTGGACCTATCCATGAGCAGTTCTTC.

This chain uses TRBV19 with TRBJ2-7; possible D gene TRBD1, 6 bases. Germline CDR1 LNHDA, CDR2 SQIVND (reference sequence). Trimming removed 3 bases at V and 2 bases at J, with 14 bases between. CDR3 length: 15 residues. CDR3 bases: TGTGCCAGTAGTATTGGGGCAGGGGACGCCTACGAGCAGTACTTC. Protein: CASSIGAGDAYEQYF.

The chain couples TRBV5-1 to TRBJ1-1; 11 bases align to TRBD1. Germline CDR1 and CDR2: SGHRS and YFSETQ. Trimming cost V 4 bases and J 2 bases; bases outside gene matches: 7. This CDR3 is 16 amino acids long. The CDR3: CASSLRTGGTNTEAFF. The CDR3 nucleotides read TGCGCCAGCAGCCTACGGACAGGGGGCACTAACACTGAAGCTTTCTTT.